This T cell receptor (beta chain) was sequenced in a study of radiotherapy plus CTLA-4 blockade in lung cancer listed by TCRdb under 2018. Background on the whole study: Among the enrolled patients, 18% had an objective response, and 31% reached disease control. General findings and caveats noted by the study authors: After treatment with radiotherapy and ipilimumab, TCR clones that came from tumors expanded in the peripheral blood. Early dynamic changes in blood T cell clones, together with increased serum interferon-beta after radiation, were reported as the strongest predictors of response.

The library was made by the immunoSEQ multiplex PCR assay. Not all clones reach the TCRdb copy of this immuneACCESS table, which keeps in-frame sequences only. Checked studies attribute under half of the gap to unresolved V genes and leave the rest unexplained. The sample table lists around 40,000 clones, 60% to 80% of them with a count of one. The ten most abundant clones make up 9.8% of the sample. In this study, focal radiation therapy paired with CTLA-4 blockade (ipilimumab) was tested in patients who had chemo-refractory metastatic non-small-cell lung cancer. Note on this clone: Its binding antigen is unknown. Qualities for individual bases were not recorded, and no much larger clone is one base off.

Relative to germline, V is 8 bases shorter and J is 2 bases shorter, with 15 bases between their ends. Measured from the cysteine to the phenylalanine, the CDR3 is 14 residues long. CDR3 DNA only is kept here, 42 bases in frame from base 1. Per the germline V gene, MDHEN is the CDR1 and SYDVKM is the CDR2. This clonotype was obtained from a human donor with non-small cell lung cancer who had stable disease on radiotherapy plus ipilimumab. The chain links TRBV28 with TRBJ1-1, with the D gene too uncertain to name. Here the sequenced sample was peripheral blood, taken from a patient treated with radiotherapy plus ipilimumab. The nucleotides are TGTGCCAGCGGAATGTCCCGGAGCAACACTGAAGCTTTCTTT. Its protein product is CASGMSRSNTEAFF. With all but the CDR3 taken from the reference TRBV28 and TRBJ1-1 genes, the full variable domain is: DVKVTQSSRYLVKRTGEKVFLECVQDMDHENMFWYRQDPGLGLRLIYFSYDVKMKEKGDIPEGYSVSREKKERFSLILESASTNQTSMYLCASGMSRSNTEAFFGQGTRLTVV.